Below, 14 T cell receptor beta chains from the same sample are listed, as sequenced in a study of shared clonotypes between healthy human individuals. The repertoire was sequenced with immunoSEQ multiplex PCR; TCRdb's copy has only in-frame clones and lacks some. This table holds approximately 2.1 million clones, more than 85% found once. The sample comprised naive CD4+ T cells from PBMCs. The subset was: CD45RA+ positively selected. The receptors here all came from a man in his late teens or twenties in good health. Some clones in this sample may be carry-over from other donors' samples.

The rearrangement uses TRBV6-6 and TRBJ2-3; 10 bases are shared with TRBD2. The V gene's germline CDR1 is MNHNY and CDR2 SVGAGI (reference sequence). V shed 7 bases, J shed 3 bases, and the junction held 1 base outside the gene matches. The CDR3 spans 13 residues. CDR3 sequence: CASKREGTDTQYF. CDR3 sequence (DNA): TGTGCCAGCAAGCGGGAGGGTACAGATACGCAGTATTTT.

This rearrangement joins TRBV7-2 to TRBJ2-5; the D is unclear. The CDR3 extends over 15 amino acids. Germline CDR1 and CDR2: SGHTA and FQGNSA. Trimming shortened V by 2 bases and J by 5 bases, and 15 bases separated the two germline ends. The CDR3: CASSLYSPGRETQYF. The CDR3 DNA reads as TGTGCCAGCAGCTTATATTCCCCCGGGCGCGAGACCCAGTACTTC.

The CDR3 coding sequence is TGTGCCAGCAGCAAAAGCGTGTCGGATGTAATAACCTACGAGCAGTACTTC. Its protein is CASSKSVSDVITYEQYF. The chain combines TRBV21-1 with TRBJ2-7; no DNA check was done on the table's D call, TRBD2. TRBV21-1 is shown as a pseudogene. The CDR3 has 17 residues.

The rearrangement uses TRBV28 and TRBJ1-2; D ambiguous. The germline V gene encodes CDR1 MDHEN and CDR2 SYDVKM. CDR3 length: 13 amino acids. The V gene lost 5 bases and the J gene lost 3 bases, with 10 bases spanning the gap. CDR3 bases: TGTGCCAGCAGTCCCGCCCAACACTATGGCTACACCTTC. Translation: CASSPAQHYGYTF.

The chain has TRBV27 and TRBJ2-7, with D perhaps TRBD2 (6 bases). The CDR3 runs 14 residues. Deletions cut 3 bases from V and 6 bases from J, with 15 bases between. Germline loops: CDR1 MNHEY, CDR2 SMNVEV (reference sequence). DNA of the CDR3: TGTGCCAGCAGTTTGGGAGGCAGTTATAGCGAGCAGTACTTC. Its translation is CASSLGGSYSEQYF.

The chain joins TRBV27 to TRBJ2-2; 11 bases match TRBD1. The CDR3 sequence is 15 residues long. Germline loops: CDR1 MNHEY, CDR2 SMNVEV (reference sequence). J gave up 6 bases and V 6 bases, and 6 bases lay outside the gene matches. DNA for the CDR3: TGTGCCAGCAGCTGGGACAGGGGGGTCCCCGGGGAGCTGTTTTTT. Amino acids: CASSWDRGVPGELFF.

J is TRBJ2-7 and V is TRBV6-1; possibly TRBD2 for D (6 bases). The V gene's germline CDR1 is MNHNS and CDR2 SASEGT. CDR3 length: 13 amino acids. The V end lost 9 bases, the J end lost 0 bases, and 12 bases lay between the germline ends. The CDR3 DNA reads TGTGCCAGTTTAGTTAGCGGCTCCTACGAGCAGTACTTC. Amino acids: CASLVSGSYEQYF.

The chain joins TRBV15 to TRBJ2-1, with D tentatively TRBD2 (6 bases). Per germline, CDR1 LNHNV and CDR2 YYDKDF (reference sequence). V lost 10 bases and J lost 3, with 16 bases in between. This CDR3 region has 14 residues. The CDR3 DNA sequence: TGTGCCATCCCCGCGAGGGGACTCTACAATGAGCAGTTCTTC. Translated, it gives CAIPARGLYNEQFF.

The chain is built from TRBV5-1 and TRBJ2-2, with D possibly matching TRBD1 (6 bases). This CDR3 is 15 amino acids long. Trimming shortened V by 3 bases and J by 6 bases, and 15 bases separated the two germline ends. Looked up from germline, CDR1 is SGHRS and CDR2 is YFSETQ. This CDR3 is CASSYGTPGAGELFF. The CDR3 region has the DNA TGCGCCAGCAGCTACGGGACACCCGGGGCCGGGGAGCTGTTTTTT.

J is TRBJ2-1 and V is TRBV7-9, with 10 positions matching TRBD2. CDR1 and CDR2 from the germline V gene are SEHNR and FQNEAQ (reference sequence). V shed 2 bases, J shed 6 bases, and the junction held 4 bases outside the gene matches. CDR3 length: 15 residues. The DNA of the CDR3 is TGTGCCAGCAGCTTAAGACTAGCGGGCGTCAATGAGCAGTTCTTC. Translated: CASSLRLAGVNEQFF.

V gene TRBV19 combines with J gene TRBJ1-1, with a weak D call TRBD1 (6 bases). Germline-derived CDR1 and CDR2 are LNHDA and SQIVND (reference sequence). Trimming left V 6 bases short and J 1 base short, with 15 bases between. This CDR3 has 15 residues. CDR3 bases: TGTGCCAGTAGCCTCCGTATGACAGGGAACACTGAAGCTTTCTTT. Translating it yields CASSLRMTGNTEAFF.

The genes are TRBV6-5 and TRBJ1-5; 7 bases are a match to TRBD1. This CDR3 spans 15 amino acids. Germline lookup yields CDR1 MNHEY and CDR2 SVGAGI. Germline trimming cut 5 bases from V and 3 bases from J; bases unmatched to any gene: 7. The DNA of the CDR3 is TGTGCCAGCAGTCCCGACAGGGTGAACAATCAGCCCCAGCATTTT. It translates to CASSPDRVNNQPQHF.

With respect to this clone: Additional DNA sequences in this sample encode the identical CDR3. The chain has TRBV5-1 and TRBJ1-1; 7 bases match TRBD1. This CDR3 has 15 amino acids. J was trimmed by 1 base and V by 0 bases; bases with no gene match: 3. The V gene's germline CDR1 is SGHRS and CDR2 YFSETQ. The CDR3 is CASSLVGTANTEAFF. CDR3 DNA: TGCGCCAGCAGCTTGGTCGGGACAGCGAACACTGAAGCTTTCTTT.

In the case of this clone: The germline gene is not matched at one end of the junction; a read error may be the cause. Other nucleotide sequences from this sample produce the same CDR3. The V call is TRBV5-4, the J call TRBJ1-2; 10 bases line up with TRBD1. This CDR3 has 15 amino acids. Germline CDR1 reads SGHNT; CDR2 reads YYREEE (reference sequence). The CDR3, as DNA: TGTGCCAGCAGCTTTCAAGGGACAGGGGCTCATGGCTACACCTTT. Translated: CASSFQGTGAHGYTF.